Below are 13 T cell receptor beta chains sequenced from a single sample in a study of identical twins. Using its own MiXCR run on the 5' RACE reads, TCRdb lists one record per CDR3 protein. Seen here are around 230,000 distinct CDR3 sequences, 6.5% observed once, and the top ten hold just over 14%. This sample also belongs to another study, concerning T cells expressing NK-cell markers.

The source material was CD8+ T cells sorted from blood. The receptors were gathered from a woman aged 18-29 years in good health.

This rearrangement joins TRBV9 to TRBJ1-3; a weak D match, TRBD1 (6 bases). The V end was cut by 3 bases, the J end by 0 bases, with 13 bases between. The CDR3 sequence is 16 residues long. Germline CDR1 and CDR2: SGDLS and YYNGEE. CDR3 amino acids: CASSDLQGNSGNTIYF. For the CDR3, the DNA is TGTGCCAGCAGCGATCTTCAGGGGAACTCTGGAAACACCATATATTTT.

The chain carries TRBV21-1 and TRBJ1-3; the table's D call of TRBD1 was not tested on the DNA. TRBV21-1 is marked as a pseudogene. The CDR3 covers 14 residues. The CDR3 nucleotides read TGTGCCAGCAGCACAGGGCCTACAGGGAGCACCATATATTTT. This sequence encodes CASSTGPTGSTIYF.

This clonotype came up a few times. The CDR3 DNA reads as TGTGCCAGCAGCTTAGAGGTCGAACGCGTGGGCCGGATGGCTTACGAGCAGTACTTC. Translation gives CASSLEVERVGRMAYEQYF. The V call is TRBV11-1, the J call TRBJ2-7; D not resolved. Between the trimmed V and J ends, which lost 1 base and 4 bases, there was a span of 26 bases. From germline, CDR1 is SGHAT and CDR2 FQDESV (reference sequence). The CDR3 is made up of 19 amino acids.

This clonotype has a handful of counts. The chain combines TRBV9 with TRBJ1-3; 7 bases are a match to TRBD1. Germline CDR1 reads SGDLS; CDR2 reads YYNGEE. J gave up 0 bases and V 5 bases, and 5 bases lay outside the gene matches. The CDR3 runs 15 residues. CDR3: CASRSGQNSGNTIYF. The CDR3 coding sequence is TGTGCCAGCAGGTCGGGACAGAACTCTGGAAACACCATATATTTT.

A few counts support this clonotype. The rearrangement joins TRBV7-9 to TRBJ2-3; D is undetermined. Germline V gene sequence: CDR1 SEHNR, CDR2 FQNEAQ (reference sequence). The CDR3 loop spans 15 amino acids. V lost 1 base and J 2 bases, leaving 10 bases between the germline ends. In DNA form, the CDR3 reads TGTGCCAGCAGCTTAGGCGCATCCAACACAGATACGCAGTATTTT. Its protein is CASSLGASNTDTQYF.

This clonotype was detected a few times. The gene calls are TRBV25-1 and TRBJ1-1, with 7 bases identical to TRBD1. Germline CDR1 reads MGHDK; CDR2 reads SYGVNS. There are 13 residues in the CDR3. V shed 8 bases and J 4 bases; nucleotides not matched to a gene: 7. The CDR3 bases are TGTGCCAGCTCCAGGGGGGATGTCACTGAAGCTTTCTTT. Translating it yields CASSRGDVTEAFF.

This clonotype has a handful of counts. The CDR3 bases are TGTGCCAGCAGCCCTCCACTTATAGGAGATACGCAGTATTTT. Translating gives CASSPPLIGDTQYF. The chain combines TRBV11-2 with TRBJ2-3; D gene ambiguous. V was clipped by 5 bases and J by 5 bases, with 14 bases between them. Germline V gives CDR1 SGHAT, CDR2 FQNNGV. The length of the CDR3 is 14 residues. The entire variable domain, with the rest obtained from reference TRBV11-2 and TRBJ2-3, is as follows: EAGVAQSPRYKIIEKRQSVAFWCNPISGHATLYWYQQILGQGPKLLIQFQNNGVVDDSQLPKDRFSAERLKGVDSTLKIQPAKLEDSAVYLCASSPPLIGDTQYFGPGTRLTVL.

The chain links TRBV7-9 to TRBJ2-1; D tentatively reads TRBD1 or TRBD2 (6 bases each). Per germline, CDR1 SEHNR and CDR2 FQNEAQ (reference sequence). With 6 bases removed from V and 4 bases from J, the gap between germline ends came to 16 bases. The CDR3 contains 15 residues. CDR3 amino acids: CASRPTRGIYNEQFF. In nucleotides, the CDR3 is TGTGCCAGCAGACCGACTAGGGGGATTTACAATGAGCAGTTCTTC.

This clonotype showed up just a few times. The chain is built from TRBV6-5 and TRBJ2-1, with TRBD2 matching over 7 bases. Germline CDR1 is MNHEY and CDR2 is SVGAGI. J was trimmed by 1 base and V by 0 bases; bases with no gene match: 0. This CDR3 region has 15 residues. CDR3: CASSYSGGSYNEQFF. CDR3 nucleotide sequence: TGTGCCAGCAGTTACTCGGGGGGGTCCTACAATGAGCAGTTCTTC.

DNA of the CDR3: TGTGCCAGCAGTCCTTACGGAGACAGACCTACCTACGAGCAGTACTTC. This gives the protein CASSPYGDRPTYEQYF. V is TRBV25-1 and J is TRBJ2-7; a possible D gene is TRBD1 (5 bases). The CDR3 is made up of 16 amino acids. Trimming stripped 5 bases from V and 2 bases from J, with 19 bases between. Germline V gives CDR1 MGHDK, CDR2 SYGVNS.

The V call is TRBV7-9, the J call TRBJ2-7, with a tentative D call TRBD2 (5 bases). V lost 4 bases and J lost 5, with 15 bases in between. The CDR3 loop spans 14 amino acids. The V gene's germline CDR1 is SEHNR and CDR2 FQNEAQ (reference sequence). Here the CDR3 DNA reads TGTGCCAGCAGCTCGTCGCGGGCCCCCGACGAGCAGTACTTC. It translates to CASSSSRAPDEQYF.

This clonotype showed up many times. J is TRBJ2-5 and V is TRBV5-6; D is ambiguous. The CDR3 spans 15 residues. Germline CDR1 reads SGHDT; CDR2 reads YYEEEE. The germline V and J ends were trimmed by 3 bases and 5 bases, with 17 bases remaining between them. The CDR3 is CASSYPPRTGETQYF. In DNA, the CDR3 is TGTGCCAGCAGCTACCCGCCAAGGACGGGTGAGACCCAGTACTTC.

The chain employs TRBV12-3 or TRBV12-4 and TRBJ2-1; no definite D call. This CDR3 has 15 amino acids. V gave up 2 bases and J gave up 2 bases, with 10 bases separating them. The CDR3 coding sequence is TGTGCCAGCAGTTTAAGTTCGGGTACCTACAATGAGCAGTTCTTC. Protein: CASSLSSGTYNEQFF.